Sequencing of this TCR beta chain was carried out in a study of CD8 T cells in ankylosing spondylitis (dated by TCRdb to the late 2010s). About the study as a whole: To find TCR variants linked to disease, the study profiled T cell receptor beta repertoires in ankylosing spondylitis patients and healthy donors. Peripheral blood was sampled, and synovial fluid was also collected from ankylosing spondylitis patients. The whole study cohort included 85 to 120 healthy donors and around 25 ankylosing spondylitis patients.

Points the paper makes about the study in general: Blood from ankylosing spondylitis patients appeared to be characterized by a TCR beta motif made up of several highly homologous amino acid variants. Some motif variants had previously been reported in the synovial fluid and blood of reactive arthritis patients, which suggests shared mechanisms of disease initiation. A CD8+ phenotype was shown by the disease-linked clones, which were found at relatively low frequencies in peripheral blood. According to the report, matched synovial fluid samples from ankylosing spondylitis patients were significantly enriched for the disease-linked clones.

This clonotype was seen at least ten times. The antigen this receptor binds is unknown. The record has no base qualities; no much larger clone is one base away. Including cysteine and phenylalanine, the CDR3 has 14 amino acids. The entry retains the CDR3 DNA only, 42 bases that are in frame from base 1. CDR1 SGHRS and CDR2 YFSETQ are derived from the germline V gene. At the junction V is shortened by 0 bases and J by 3 bases, with 6 bases in between. Instrument on record: Illumina HiSeq 2500. Quantitative 5'-RACE with molecular barcodes was the method used to prepare the TCR beta libraries. For the original study's pipeline: A new computational method based on a probabilistic model of VDJ rearrangement was used to identify disease-linked TCR variants. Through fastp at Q25 and MiXCR, TCRdb rebuilt clones from the public reads, retaining in-frame beta chains. Each CDR3 protein gets just one entry, which takes the most common genes and DNA from the rows behind it. The V and J calls and clone size are TCRdb's, not the authors'. The table for this sample lists about 190,000 distinct CDR3 sequences; 10% to 15% of them were counted only once. Together, the top ten hold about 11% of the sample.

The chain joins TRBV5-1 to TRBJ2-2; no confident D gene assignment can be made. Sequencing used blood, either unsorted or a sorted T cell fraction (not recorded which). This TCR was recovered from a female donor with ankylosing spondylitis or in good health (not recorded which). In nucleotides, the sequence is TGCGCCAGCAGCTTGGGGTCCTACACCGGGGAGCTGTTTTTT. It is translated as CASSLGSYTGELFF.